The clone carrying this T cell receptor beta chain was detected ten times or more. What it binds is not known. The germline gives CDR1 MDHEN, CDR2 SYDVKM. V was trimmed by 6 bases and J by 1 base, leaving 13 bases between them. The CDR3 is made up of 15 amino acids. These data originate in a study of CD8 T cells in ankylosing spondylitis. TCRdb re-called the 5' RACE reads with MiXCR, one entry per CDR3 protein. This sample has fewer than 550,000 distinct CDR3 sequences; approximately 5% occur once, and the top ten carry roughly 3.3%. Study outcomes and limitations: Seemingly characteristic of ankylosing spondylitis blood was a TCR beta motif consisting of under 10 highly homologous variants.

This sequence joins TRBV28 and TRBJ1-3; D not certain. Sequences were obtained from blood, either unsorted or a sorted T cell fraction (not recorded which). The receptor was isolated from a male donor with ankylosing spondylitis. The CDR3 DNA reads as TGTGCCAGCAGCTCGCCGGGCCTGTCTGGAAACACCATATATTTT. It codes for CASSSPGLSGNTIYF.